This entry concerns a single TCR beta chain. Its cognate antigen is unknown. Disease duration under 2 months; hyperthyroidism patients were aged 18 to 65. Patients having uncontrolled infection, another autoimmune disease, pregnancy or lactation were not included. The sample originates from a study of T cells in Graves' hyperthyroidism and ophthalmopathy. Amplification of TCR beta CDR3 regions used RNA as the template. The HTBI set primed first-round TCR CDR3 RT-PCR. TCRdb re-derived calls from the multiplex PCR reads in MiXCR, one entry per CDR3 protein. The table records hundreds of thousands of distinct CDR3 sequences, 14% to 15% of them present only once. With V trimmed by 5 bases and J by 1 base, 6 bases remained unmatched. This CDR3 spans 16 amino acids. Germline loops: CDR1 SEHNR, CDR2 FQNEAQ (reference sequence). Points from the study as a whole: The model identified upcoming ophthalmopathy a median roughly 6 months ahead of onset. A model built on 13 V-J features separated ophthalmopathy from stable hyperthyroidism.

The origin of this receptor is a woman aged 25 to 39 with Graves' hyperthyroidism. The V and J genes are TRBV7-9 and TRBJ2-5; 11 nucleotides agree with TRBD2. Sequencing was performed on blood. The CDR3 region has the DNA TGTGCCAGCAGCGCAGGGACTAGCGGTTTCCAAGAGACCCAGTACTTC. This gives the protein CASSAGTSGFQETQYF.